Below, 21 T cell receptor beta chains from the same sample are listed, as sequenced in a study of T cells after yellow fever vaccination. One entry per CDR3 protein results from TCRdb running MiXCR on the 5' RACE reads. The sample includes more than 450,000 distinct CDR3 sequences, 20% to 25% of them seen just once. Sequenced here: PBMCs, sampled roughly 23 days after the first yellow fever vaccination. The origin of the receptors is a man aged 18 to 29 who received the YFV17D yellow fever vaccine.

V usage is TRBV12-3 or TRBV12-4 and J usage is TRBJ2-7; D remains unclear. CDR3 size: 14 residues. V lost 2 bases and J lost 3, with 11 bases in between. The CDR3 coding sequence is TGTGCCAGCAGTTTAACAGATTTGGACTACGAGCAGTACTTC. The encoded protein is CASSLTDLDYEQYF.

The gene calls are TRBV2 and TRBJ2-7; tentatively, D is TRBD1 or TRBD2 (5 bases each). The CDR3 runs 18 residues. Trimming took off 5 bases at V and 3 bases at J, with 26 bases between the two ends. Per germline, CDR1 SNHLY and CDR2 FYNNEI. This chain's CDR3 is CASSQLAGQGTVFYEQYF. The DNA of the CDR3 is TGTGCCAGCAGTCAACTGGCGGGTCAGGGTACAGTGTTCTACGAGCAGTACTTC.

The V call is TRBV7-2, the J call TRBJ1-1, with 7 bases matching TRBD1. CDR3 length: 14 amino acids. The trim removed 3 bases at V and 4 bases at J, leaving 5 bases unmatched. Looked up from germline, CDR1 is SGHTA and CDR2 is FQGNSA. The CDR3 here is CASSFRGRTTEAFF. In nucleotides, the CDR3 is TGTGCCAGCAGCTTCAGGGGGAGGACCACTGAAGCTTTCTTT. Full variable domain (remainder filled in from reference TRBV7-2 and TRBJ1-1): GAGVSQSPSNKVTEKGKDVELRCDPISGHTALYWYRQSLGQGLEFLIYFQGNSAPDKSGLPSDRFSAERTGGSVSTLTIQRTQQEDSAVYLCASSFRGRTTEAFFGQGTRLTVV.

The genes are TRBV12-3 or TRBV12-4 and TRBJ1-1; D call uncertain. This CDR3 has 13 residues. V gave up 5 bases and J gave up 2 bases, with 9 bases separating them. The CDR3 region is CASSTSDNTEAFF. Here the CDR3 DNA reads TGTGCCAGCAGTACCTCAGATAACACTGAAGCTTTCTTT.

This clonotype was detected only a few times. J is TRBJ2-6 and V is TRBV4-3, with TRBD1 as a possible D gene (6 bases). Germline lookup yields CDR1 LGHNA and CDR2 YSLEER. V was trimmed by 1 base and J by 0 bases, leaving 7 bases between them. The CDR3 totals 16 residues. The DNA of the CDR3 is TGCGCCAGCAGCCAAGTCAGGGGCTCTGGGGCCAACGTCCTGACTTTC. Its protein is CASSQVRGSGANVLTF.

This clonotype was observed a few times. The genes are TRBV4-3 and TRBJ2-1; D is undetermined. The germline gives CDR1 LGHNA, CDR2 YSLEER. The CDR3 totals 17 residues. V was shortened by 4 bases and J by 0 bases, with 16 bases between the two germline ends. CDR3 protein: CASSPRDWSSSYNEQFF. Here the CDR3 DNA reads TGCGCCAGCAGCCCCCGCGACTGGAGTAGCTCCTACAATGAGCAGTTCTTC.

This clonotype was seen only a few times. This chain joins TRBV6-5 and TRBJ1-1, with D possibly TRBD1 on 5 matching bases. CDR3 length: 14 amino acids. Looked up from germline, CDR1 is MNHEY and CDR2 is SVGAGI. Trimming removed 2 bases from V and 4 bases from J, with 11 bases in between. CDR3 amino acids: CASSYLLRGTEAFF. CDR3 in DNA: TGTGCCAGCAGTTACCTACTAAGGGGCACTGAAGCTTTCTTT.

The sample holds a few counts of this clonotype. V is TRBV18 and J is TRBJ2-7; 7 bases are shared with TRBD2. Trimming took 0 bases from V and 6 from J; bases not matched to a gene: 8. This CDR3 is 15 amino acids long. Germline V lookup: CDR1 KGHSH, CDR2 LQKENI. The DNA for the CDR3 is TGTGCCAGCTCACCACCGACGACCCGGGGGGTCGAGCAGTACTTC. It yields the protein CASSPPTTRGVEQYF.

The V gene is TRBV27, the J gene TRBJ1-6; no definite D call. CDR1 is MNHEY, CDR2 SMNVEV, per germline (reference sequence). This CDR3 spans 15 amino acids. The V end was cut by 5 bases, the J end by 0 bases, with 8 bases between. Here the CDR3 DNA reads TGTGCCAGCAGTCAGGAGCTCTCCTATAATTCACCCCTCCACTTT. This codes for CASSQELSYNSPLHF.

This sequence joins TRBV20-1 and TRBJ2-3; perhaps TRBD1 as D (6 bases). Per the germline V gene, CDR1 is DFQATT and CDR2 is SNEGSKA (reference sequence). Trimming removed 6 bases at V and 6 bases at J, with 13 bases between. This CDR3 contains 12 residues. In DNA, the CDR3 is TGCAGTGCGGGGAACAGGGCCGATACGCAGTATTTT. Translating gives CSAGNRADTQYF.

This clonotype has more than one count but fewer than ten. The chain's CDR3 is CASSPIGRTDTQYF. CDR3 coding DNA: TGCGCCAGCAGCCCCATAGGACGGACAGATACGCAGTATTTT. This chain joins TRBV4-3 and TRBJ2-3; D ambiguous. Trimming cost V 4 bases and J 3 bases, with 11 bases left between them. The CDR3 covers 14 residues. CDR1 is LGHNA, CDR2 YSLEER, per germline.

The CDR3 DNA follows: TGTGCCAGCAGTTCTCTACAGGGTGGAACACCCCTCCACTTT. Its translation: CASSSLQGGTPLHF. This rearrangement joins TRBV6-5 to TRBJ1-6, with TRBD1 as a possible D gene (6 bases). Germline-derived CDR1 and CDR2 are MNHEY and SVGAGI. The CDR3 loop spans 14 amino acids. V was pared by 4 bases and J by 11 bases, with 15 bases between.

This chain links TRBV28 with TRBJ2-2; 12 positions match TRBD1. The CDR3 contains 16 residues. Germline V gives CDR1 MDHEN, CDR2 SYDVKM. The V gene end was trimmed by 5 bases and the J gene end by 5 bases; junction bases not matched to a gene: 6. CDR3 residues: CASSPWDRGLTGELFF. The CDR3, as DNA: TGTGCCAGCAGTCCTTGGGACAGGGGGCTGACCGGGGAGCTGTTTTTT.

The gene calls are TRBV2 and TRBJ1-2; D remains ambiguous. The V end lost 3 bases, the J end lost 8 bases, and 13 bases lay between the germline ends. The CDR3 has 13 residues. The germline V gene encodes CDR1 SNHLY and CDR2 FYNNEI. The CDR3 loop is CASSEPSPRGYTF. The CDR3, as DNA: TGTGCCAGCAGTGAGCCAAGCCCCCGGGGCTACACCTTC.

A few counts support this clonotype. The chain recombines TRBV19 with TRBJ2-7, with D possibly TRBD1 on 6 matching bases. CDR1 and CDR2 (germline): LNHDA, SQIVND (reference sequence). V gave up 5 bases and J gave up 1 base, with 12 bases separating them. The CDR3 has 14 amino acids. The CDR3 nucleotides read TGTGCCAGTAGTCCTTGGGACACATCCTACGAGCAGTACTTC. Protein: CASSPWDTSYEQYF.

V is TRBV6-1 and J is TRBJ2-7; D gene unclear. Trimming left V 8 bases short and J 5 bases short, with 25 bases between. Per germline, CDR1 MNHNS and CDR2 SASEGT. CDR3 length: 16 amino acids. CDR3 coding DNA: TGTGCCAGCCCCGATTTCCCATCCCCCCGATACAACGAGCAGTACTTC. The encoded protein is CASPDFPSPRYNEQYF.

This clonotype turned up a few times. This chain joins TRBV7-9 and TRBJ2-7, with D tentatively TRBD2 (6 bases). The CDR3 has 12 residues. From germline, CDR1 is SEHNR and CDR2 FQNEAQ (reference sequence). V gave up 3 bases and J gave up 6 bases, with 9 bases separating them. In DNA form, the CDR3 reads TGTGCCAGCAGCTTTTGGGAGGCCGAGCAGTACGTC. It yields the protein CASSFWEAEQYV.

This clonotype was counted between two and nine times. The CDR3 is CASSQTHGGDTEAFF. As DNA, the CDR3 is TGTGCCAGCAGCCAGACCCACGGGGGAGACACTGAAGCTTTCTTT. The rearrangement uses TRBV3-1 and TRBJ1-1, with D possibly being TRBD1 (5 bases). Germline-derived CDR1 and CDR2 are LGHDT and YNNKEL (reference sequence). The ends were cut back, 3 bases at V and 3 bases at J, with 14 bases in the middle. This CDR3 has 15 amino acids.

The CDR3 nucleotides read TGCGCCAGCAGTGAGAGGTCTGGGGCCAACGTCCTGACTTTC. This translates into CASSERSGANVLTF. This chain links TRBV5-1 with TRBJ2-6; D is unresolved. V lost 5 bases and J 1 base, leaving 7 bases between the germline ends. CDR1 and CDR2 (germline): SGHRS, YFSETQ. This CDR3 has 14 residues.

This clonotype was observed a few times. The chain joins TRBV10-3 to TRBJ1-5; D may be TRBD1 (5 bases). CDR1 ENHRY and CDR2 SYGVKD come from the germline V gene. The ends were cut back, 5 bases at V and 0 bases at J, with 8 bases in the middle. The CDR3 totals 14 residues. The CDR3 DNA reads TGTGCCATCAGTCCCGACAGTAGCAATCAGCCCCAGCATTTT. Residues: CAISPDSSNQPQHF.

This clonotype has more than one count but fewer than ten. An end of the junction differs from the germline gene, which may be a read error. The V gene is TRBV6-1, the J gene TRBJ2-1; 11 bases map to TRBD2. Germline V gene lookup returns CDR1 MNHNS and CDR2 SASEGT. The CDR3 is 14 residues long. This CDR3 is CHRSGSGGEDEQFF. In DNA form, the CDR3 reads TGCCACCGTTCGGGTAGCGGGGGGGAGGATGAGCAGTTCTTC.